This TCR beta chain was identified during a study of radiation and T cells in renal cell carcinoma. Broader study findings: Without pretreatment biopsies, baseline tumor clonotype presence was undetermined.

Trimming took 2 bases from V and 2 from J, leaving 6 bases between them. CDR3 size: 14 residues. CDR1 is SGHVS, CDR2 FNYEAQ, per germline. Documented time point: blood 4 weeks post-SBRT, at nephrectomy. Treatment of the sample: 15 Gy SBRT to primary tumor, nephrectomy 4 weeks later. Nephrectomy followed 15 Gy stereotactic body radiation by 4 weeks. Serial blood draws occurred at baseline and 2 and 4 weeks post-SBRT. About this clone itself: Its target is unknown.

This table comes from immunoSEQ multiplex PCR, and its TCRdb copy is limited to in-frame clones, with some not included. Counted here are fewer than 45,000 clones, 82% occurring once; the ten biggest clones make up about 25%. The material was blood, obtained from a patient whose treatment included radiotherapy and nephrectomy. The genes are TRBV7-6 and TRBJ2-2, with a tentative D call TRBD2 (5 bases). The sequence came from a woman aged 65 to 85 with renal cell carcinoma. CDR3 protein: CASSLRLNTGELFF. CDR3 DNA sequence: TGTGCCAGCAGCTTACGACTAAACACCGGGGAGCTGTTTTTT.